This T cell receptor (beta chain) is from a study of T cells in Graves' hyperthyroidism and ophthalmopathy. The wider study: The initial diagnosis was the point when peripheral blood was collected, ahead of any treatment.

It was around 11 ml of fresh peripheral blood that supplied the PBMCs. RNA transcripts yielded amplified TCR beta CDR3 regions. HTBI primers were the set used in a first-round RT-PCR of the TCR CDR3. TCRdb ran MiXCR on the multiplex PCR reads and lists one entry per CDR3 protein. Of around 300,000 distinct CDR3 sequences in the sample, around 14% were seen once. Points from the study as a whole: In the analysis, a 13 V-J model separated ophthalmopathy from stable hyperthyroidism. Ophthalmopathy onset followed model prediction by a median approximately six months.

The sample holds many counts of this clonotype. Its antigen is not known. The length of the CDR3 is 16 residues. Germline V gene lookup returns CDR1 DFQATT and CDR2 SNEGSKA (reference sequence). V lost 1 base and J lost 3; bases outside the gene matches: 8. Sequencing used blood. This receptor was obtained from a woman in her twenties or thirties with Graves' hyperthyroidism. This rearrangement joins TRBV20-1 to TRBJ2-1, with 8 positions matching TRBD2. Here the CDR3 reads CSARVRREAYYNEQFF. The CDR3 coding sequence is TGCAGTGCTAGAGTTCGGCGGGAGGCATACTACAATGAGCAGTTCTTC.